The rows below give T cell receptor beta chains drawn from one sample of a study of early stage breast cancer tumors. Only in-frame clones appear in the TCRdb table, and some are missing; sequencing was by immunoSEQ multiplex PCR. The data hold around 3,300 clones, with around three fifths observed a single time. The sequenced sample was breast tumor tissue. The receptors were gathered from a person aged 40 to 49 with breast cancer. CDR3s include the opening cysteine and the closing phenylalanine or tryptophan. Fields, in order: J gene, V gene, clone size, D gene, CDR3 DNA, CDR3 protein. A D gene is named only where the DNA matches it firmly. Clone size appears in some rows only: once, few, many, or a class for an expanded clone.

j_call: TRBJ2-7
v_call: TRBV6-1
clone_size: NA
d_call: TRBD2
cdr3_nt: TGTGCCAGCAGACCGGGACTAGCGGGATCGCGCGAGCAGTACTTC
cdr3_aa: CASRPGLAGSREQYF

j_call: TRBJ1-2
v_call: TRBV28
clone_size: few
d_call: NA
cdr3_nt: TGTGCCAGCAGCTCTGGACAGAGCTATGGCTACACCTTC
cdr3_aa: CASSSGQSYGYTF

j_call: TRBJ2-7
v_call: TRBV2
clone_size: few
d_call: NA
cdr3_nt: TGTGCCAGCAGTGACCGGGGGGAGCAGTACTTC
cdr3_aa: CASSDRGEQYF

j_call: TRBJ1-3
v_call: TRBV9
clone_size: large
d_call: NA
cdr3_nt: TGTGCCAGCAGCGTAGAGAGTTCTGGAAACACCATATATTTT
cdr3_aa: CASSVESSGNTIYF

j_call: TRBJ2-5
v_call: TRBV7-9
clone_size: NA
d_call: NA
cdr3_nt: TGTGCCAGCAGCCGACCAGGGATCGAAGAGACCCAGTACTTC
cdr3_aa: CASSRPGIEETQYF

j_call: TRBJ1-1
v_call: TRBV9
clone_size: NA
d_call: NA
cdr3_nt: TGTGCCAGCAGCGTAGGACAGACCACCTGGAGGGGGGCTTTCTTT
cdr3_aa: CASSVGQTTWRGAFF

j_call: TRBJ2-5
v_call: TRBV19
clone_size: NA
d_call: TRBD1
cdr3_nt: TGTGCCAGTAGTATACAGGGGGCAAAAGAGACCCAGTACTTC
cdr3_aa: CASSIQGAKETQYF

j_call: TRBJ2-1
v_call: TRBV7-9
clone_size: NA
d_call: TRBD2
cdr3_nt: TGTGCCAGCAGCAACGGACTAGCGGGAGTTCAGTACAATGAGCAGTTCTTC
cdr3_aa: CASSNGLAGVQYNEQFF

j_call: TRBJ2-2
v_call: TRBV28
clone_size: NA
d_call: NA
cdr3_nt: TGTGCCAGCAGTCAGCCGGGGACCGGGGAGCTGTTTTTT
cdr3_aa: CASSQPGTGELFF

j_call: TRBJ1-1
v_call: TRBV6-5
clone_size: NA
d_call: NA
cdr3_nt: TGTGCCAGCAGGCAGACAGGAATTGTCACTGAAGCTTTCTTT
cdr3_aa: CASRQTGIVTEAFF

j_call: TRBJ2-7
v_call: TRBV6-1
clone_size: once
d_call: TRBD2
cdr3_nt: TGTGCCAGCAGTCTTGCGGGAGCATACGAGCAGTACTTC
cdr3_aa: CASSLAGAYEQYF

j_call: TRBJ1-6
v_call: TRBV7-9
clone_size: NA
d_call: NA
cdr3_nt: TGTGCCAGCAGCCCTTACAGGGCCCGAGACCTCCACTTT
cdr3_aa: CASSPYRARDLHF

j_call: TRBJ2-7
v_call: TRBV7-6
clone_size: few
d_call: TRBD1
cdr3_nt: TGTGCCAGCAGCTCGGGACAGAACTACGAGCAGTACTTC
cdr3_aa: CASSSGQNYEQYF

j_call: TRBJ2-7
v_call: TRBV4-1
clone_size: NA
d_call: NA
cdr3_nt: TGCGCCAGCAGCCAAGTATCCGGACTAGGGACACCCTACGAGCAGTACTTC
cdr3_aa: CASSQVSGLGTPYEQYF

j_call: TRBJ1-1
v_call: TRBV5-6
clone_size: once
d_call: NA
cdr3_nt: TGTGCCAGCAGCTTGCGGGGGACTGAAGCTTTCTTT
cdr3_aa: CASSLRGTEAFF

j_call: TRBJ2-2
v_call: TRBV10-1
clone_size: few
d_call: TRBD2
cdr3_nt: TGCGCCAGCAGTAGCGGGAGCGGCGCCGGGGAGCTGTTTTTT
cdr3_aa: CASSSGSGAGELFF

j_call: TRBJ2-5
v_call: TRBV5-4
clone_size: once
d_call: TRBD1
cdr3_nt: TGTGCCAGCAGCTTCCCGACAGGGGTAGAGACCCAGTACTTC
cdr3_aa: CASSFPTGVETQYF

j_call: TRBJ1-5
v_call: TRBV19
clone_size: NA
d_call: NA
cdr3_nt: TGTGCCAGTAGTATAGGGACGGAGAATCAGCCCCAGCATTTT
cdr3_aa: CASSIGTENQPQHF

j_call: TRBJ2-3
v_call: TRBV28
clone_size: NA
d_call: TRBD2
cdr3_nt: TGTGCCAGCAGTACCGAACTAGCGGGAGGGCCGAGAGATACGCAGTATTTT
cdr3_aa: CASSTELAGGPRDTQYF

j_call: TRBJ2-1
v_call: TRBV5-4
clone_size: NA
d_call: NA
cdr3_nt: TGTGCCAGCAGCCACGGGTTTAGCTCCTACAATGAGCAGTTCTTC
cdr3_aa: CASSHGFSSYNEQFF

j_call: TRBJ1-1
v_call: TRBV7-8
clone_size: NA
d_call: NA
cdr3_nt: TGTGCCAGCAGCGTGGGAAGAAAGGGCACTGAAGCTTTCTTT
cdr3_aa: CASSVGRKGTEAFF

j_call: TRBJ1-5
v_call: TRBV5-6
clone_size: NA
d_call: NA
cdr3_nt: TGTGCCAGCAGCAGGCTCAATCAGCCCCAGCATTTT
cdr3_aa: CASSRLNQPQHF

j_call: TRBJ2-7
v_call: TRBV21-1
clone_size: NA
d_call: NA
cdr3_nt: TGTGCCAGCAGCGGGTACTACGAGCAGTACTTC
cdr3_aa: CASSGYYEQYF

j_call: TRBJ2-7
v_call: TRBV29-1
clone_size: NA
d_call: NA
cdr3_nt: TGCAGCGTTACAGTCTCCTACGAGCAGTACTTC
cdr3_aa: CSVTVSYEQYF

j_call: TRBJ2-7
v_call: TRBV13
clone_size: NA
d_call: TRBD2
cdr3_nt: TGTGCCAGCAGCCCCGGAGAGGCGGGAGGATTCTCCTACGAGCAGTACTTC
cdr3_aa: CASSPGEAGGFSYEQYF

j_call: TRBJ2-3
v_call: TRBV7-2
clone_size: NA
d_call: NA
cdr3_nt: TGTGCCAGCAGCTTACTAGCAGATACGCAGTATTTT
cdr3_aa: CASSLLADTQYF

j_call: TRBJ1-1
v_call: TRBV28
clone_size: large
d_call: TRBD1
cdr3_nt: TGTGCCAGCATCCGACAGGGGGTGTGGACTGAAGCTTTCTTT
cdr3_aa: CASIRQGVWTEAFF

j_call: TRBJ1-1
v_call: TRBV11-2
clone_size: NA
d_call: NA
cdr3_nt: TGTGCCAGCAGCTTAGGCCGGGGAGGGAACACTGAAGCTTTCTTT
cdr3_aa: CASSLGRGGNTEAFF

j_call: TRBJ1-1
v_call: TRBV5-6
clone_size: large
d_call: NA
cdr3_nt: TGTGCCAGCAGCTTGCGAGGGAATGAAGCTTTCTTT
cdr3_aa: CASSLRGNEAFF

j_call: TRBJ2-7
v_call: TRBV9
clone_size: NA
d_call: NA
cdr3_nt: TGTGCCAGCAGCGTAGGTGAGGGAAGGGGCTACGAGCAGTACTTC
cdr3_aa: CASSVGEGRGYEQYF

j_call: TRBJ1-1
v_call: TRBV7-9
clone_size: NA
d_call: NA
cdr3_nt: TGTGCCAGCAGCTTAGCCCAGGGCAGCTCGAACACTGAAGCTTTCTTT
cdr3_aa: CASSLAQGSSNTEAFF

j_call: TRBJ2-1
v_call: TRBV10-3
clone_size: NA
d_call: NA
cdr3_nt: TGTGCCATCAGTGAAGGGCTAGAAAGCTACAATGAGCAGTTCTTC
cdr3_aa: CAISEGLESYNEQFF

j_call: TRBJ2-3
v_call: TRBV29-1
clone_size: once
d_call: TRBD2
cdr3_nt: TGCAGCGTTCAAGCGGGAGCAGATACGCAGTATTTT
cdr3_aa: CSVQAGADTQYF

j_call: TRBJ1-4
v_call: TRBV4-1
clone_size: few
d_call: NA
cdr3_nt: TGCGCCAGCAGCGGGGGTTTTGCGGTCGAAGAAAAACTGTTTTTT
cdr3_aa: CASSGGFAVEEKLFF

j_call: TRBJ2-7
v_call: TRBV5-8
clone_size: NA
d_call: NA
cdr3_nt: TGTGCCAGCAGGTCTGGTGGAGTACCCTACGAGCAGTACTTC
cdr3_aa: CASRSGGVPYEQYF

j_call: TRBJ2-3
v_call: TRBV30
clone_size: NA
d_call: NA
cdr3_nt: TGTGCCTGGAGGGCCCGTTATGGGCTAGCAGACGATACGCAGTATTTT
cdr3_aa: CAWRARYGLADDTQYF

j_call: TRBJ1-4
v_call: TRBV30
clone_size: NA
d_call: NA
cdr3_nt: TGTGCCTGCCTTGGGAGCGCAACTAATGAAAAACTGTTTTTT
cdr3_aa: CACLGSATNEKLFF

j_call: TRBJ2-3
v_call: TRBV7-2
clone_size: NA
d_call: NA
cdr3_nt: TGTGCCAGCAGCCCAGGCGGAGTTACAGATACGCAGTATTTT
cdr3_aa: CASSPGGVTDTQYF

j_call: TRBJ2-6
v_call: TRBV5-6
clone_size: NA
d_call: NA
cdr3_nt: TGTGCCAGCAGCTTGAAAAAAGGTCCTGGGGCCAACGTCCTGACTTTC
cdr3_aa: CASSLKKGPGANVLTF

j_call: TRBJ2-2
v_call: TRBV7-8
clone_size: NA
d_call: NA
cdr3_nt: TGTGCCAGCAGCCCCGGAGGGCCGCGGACCGGGGAGCTGTTTTTT
cdr3_aa: CASSPGGPRTGELFF

j_call: TRBJ2-1
v_call: TRBV19
clone_size: NA
d_call: TRBD2
cdr3_nt: TGTGCCAGTAGGACCGGCGGGAGCCCCTACAATGAGCAGTTCTTC
cdr3_aa: CASRTGGSPYNEQFF